This TCR beta chain was sequenced during a study of blood T cell repertoires in COVID-19. As for the study in general: T cells, B-cell-depleted T cells, or PBMCs supplied cDNA or gDNA.

Under the authors' procedure: By means of reference gene primer amplification, nucleated cell counts were estimated. Libraries were prepared by immunoSEQ multiplex PCR; TCRdb keeps only in-frame clonotypes and omits some of them. The V and J calls and clone size come from that table; D and trimming were worked out from the DNA. Here the sample spans roughly 150,000 clones, 80% being singletons. Enrollees, about 18 to 100 years old, lived in some 24 US areas. Recovered status applied to Cohort 3 donors who had two consecutive negative PCRs. It also applied to those with clearance or with symptom resolution. V was trimmed by 2 bases and J by 4 bases, leaving 17 bases between them. Germline V gene sequence: CDR1 GTSNPN, CDR2 SVGIG (reference sequence). CDR3 length: 15 amino acids.

Sequenced sample: PBMCs or T cells enriched from blood (not recorded which). The V gene is TRBV30, the J gene TRBJ1-1; possible D gene TRBD1, 6 bases. This TCR was recovered from a man in his forties who had recovered from COVID-19. The DNA for the CDR3 is TGTGCCTGGAGTCAAGGGGGATACTCTGTCACTGAAGCTTTCTTT. Its protein product is CAWSQGGYSVTEAFF. The full variable domain, its missing parts supplied by reference TRBV30 and TRBJ1-1, is SQTIHQWPATLVQPVGSPLSLECTVEGTSNPNLYWYRQAAGRGLQLLFYSVGIGQISSEVPQNLSASRPQDRQFILSSKKLLLSDSGFYLCAWSQGGYSVTEAFFGQGTRLTVV.